This TCR beta chain was found in a study of cytomegalovirus exposure and HLA in healthy donors. Study-wide findings and caveats: A few CMV-associated chains proved CMV antigen-specific in vitro. A later analysis showed TCR association rates differing by HLA locus, peaking at DRB1 and lowest at HLA-C. Indistinguishable V segments such as TRBV6-2 and TRBV6-3 were excluded. Sequences of the TCR beta chain were said to predict the HLA-A and HLA-B alleles of most subjects accurately.

With 1 base removed from V and 5 bases from J, the gap between germline ends came to 14 bases. The CDR3 is 16 residues long. The germline gives CDR1 MNHEY, CDR2 SVGAGI. As for this clone: The antigen is not known.

Primers included in the PCR were 60 Vbeta and 13 Jbeta primers. TCRdb's table, derived via immunoSEQ multiplex PCR, lists solely in-frame clones and lacks some. Its table lists some 30,000 clones. Material: PBMCs. The source of this sequence is a female donor in good health and CMV-seronegative. This chain connects TRBV6-5 to TRBJ2-2; a possible D gene is TRBD2 (7 bases). The CDR3 DNA reads as TGTGCCAGCAGTTACTTTGTACAGGGAGGGACCGGGGAGCTGTTTTTT. As protein: CASSYFVQGGTGELFF.